These 2 T cell receptor beta chains were sequenced from one sample in a study of T cells in Graves' hyperthyroidism and ophthalmopathy. TCR beta CDR3 sequences were amplified from RNA transcripts. HTBI primers were the set used in a first-round RT-PCR of the TCR CDR3. MiXCR, run by TCRdb on the multiplex PCR reads, gives a single entry per CDR3 protein. The table includes around 270,000 distinct CDR3 sequences, roughly 19% detected once. Material: blood. These receptors all stem from a man in his fifties or sixties with Graves' ophthalmopathy.

This clonotype was recorded at least ten times. V is TRBV20-1 and J is TRBJ1-1; unclear D gene. CDR1 is DFQATT and CDR2 is SNEGSKA in the germline V gene (reference sequence). With 5 bases removed from V and 0 bases from J, the gap between germline ends came to 13 bases. This CDR3 has 14 amino acids. The CDR3 loop is CSALRAPVNTEAFF. CDR3 bases: TGCAGTGCTCTTAGGGCCCCCGTGAACACTGAAGCTTTCTTT.

Ten or more counts support this clonotype. Its ends do not fully match the called genes, so a read error is possible. The rearrangement links TRBV5-1 to TRBJ2-1, with 9 bases that match TRBD1. Germline V gives CDR1 SGHRS, CDR2 YFSETQ. This CDR3 comprises 15 residues. CDR3 nucleotide sequence: TGTGCCAGCAGCCTGGGACAGGGTCTCTACAATGAGCAGTTCTTC. It codes for CASSLGQGLYNEQFF.